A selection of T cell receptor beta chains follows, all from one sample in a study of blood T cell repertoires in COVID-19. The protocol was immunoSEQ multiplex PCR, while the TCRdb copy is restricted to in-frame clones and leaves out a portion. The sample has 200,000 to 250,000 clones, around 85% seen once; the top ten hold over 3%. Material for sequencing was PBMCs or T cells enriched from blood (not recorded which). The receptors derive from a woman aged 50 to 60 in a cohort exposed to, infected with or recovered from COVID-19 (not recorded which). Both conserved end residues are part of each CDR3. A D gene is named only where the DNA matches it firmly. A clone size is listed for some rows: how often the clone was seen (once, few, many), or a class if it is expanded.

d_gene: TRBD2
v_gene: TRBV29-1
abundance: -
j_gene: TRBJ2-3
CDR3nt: TGCAGCGTTGAACTAGCGGGGGGGCCAGGTGCAGATACGCAGTATTTT
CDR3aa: CSVELAGGPGADTQYF

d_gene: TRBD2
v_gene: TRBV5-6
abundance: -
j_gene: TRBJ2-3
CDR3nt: TGTGCCAGCAGCTTAGCGGGGAGCACAGATACGCAGTATTTT
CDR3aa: CASSLAGSTDTQYF

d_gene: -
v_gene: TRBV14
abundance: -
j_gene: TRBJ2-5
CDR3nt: TGTGCCAGCAGCCAAAAGGCAGCAGGGTGGGGGCTCGAGACCCAGTACTTC
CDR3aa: CASSQKAAGWGLETQYF

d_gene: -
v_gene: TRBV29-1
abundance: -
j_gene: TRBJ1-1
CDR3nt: TGCAGCGTTGCCGAGGGTCGGGGCACTGAAGCTTTCTTT
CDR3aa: CSVAEGRGTEAFF

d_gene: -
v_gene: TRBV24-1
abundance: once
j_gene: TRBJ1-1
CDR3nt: TGTGCCACCAGTGATCCCCGTGGTAGTGAAGCTTTCTTT
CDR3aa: CATSDPRGSEAFF

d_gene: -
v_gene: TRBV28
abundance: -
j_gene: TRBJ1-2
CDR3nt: TGTGCCAGCAGTTGGAACAGAGACTATGGCTACACCTTC
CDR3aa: CASSWNRDYGYTF

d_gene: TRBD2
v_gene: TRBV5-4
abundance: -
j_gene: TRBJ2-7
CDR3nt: TGTGCCAGCAGCGATAGCGGGTGGGAGCAGTACTTC
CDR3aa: CASSDSGWEQYF

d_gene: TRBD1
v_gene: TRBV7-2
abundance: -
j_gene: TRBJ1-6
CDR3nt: TGTGCCAGCAGCTTAAACGCAGGGGGGTACTATAATTCACCCCTCCACTTT
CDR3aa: CASSLNAGGYYNSPLHF

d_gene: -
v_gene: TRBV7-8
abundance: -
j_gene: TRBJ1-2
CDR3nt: TGTGCCAGCTTAAATCAGGTGCCCTATGGCTACACCTTC
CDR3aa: CASLNQVPYGYTF

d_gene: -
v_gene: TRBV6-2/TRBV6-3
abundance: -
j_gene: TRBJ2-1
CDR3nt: TGTGCCAGCAGCCCCCTAAGCGGCCCCTACAATGAGCAGTTCTTC
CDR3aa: CASSPLSGPYNEQFF

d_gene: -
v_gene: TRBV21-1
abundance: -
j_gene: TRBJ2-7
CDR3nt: TGTGCCAGCAGCAGCTCCAAAGAGGTCTCCTACGAGCAGTACTTC
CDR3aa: CASSSSKEVSYEQYF

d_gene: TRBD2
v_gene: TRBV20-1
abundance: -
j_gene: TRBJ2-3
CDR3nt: TGCAGTGCTAGAGGTTGGGGGGGGCAGTATTTT
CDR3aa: CSARGWGGQYF

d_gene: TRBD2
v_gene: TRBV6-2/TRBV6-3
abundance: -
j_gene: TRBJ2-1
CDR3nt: TGTGCCAGCAGTATATCGCTAGCGGGGGACAATGAGCAGTTCTTC
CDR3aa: CASSISLAGDNEQFF

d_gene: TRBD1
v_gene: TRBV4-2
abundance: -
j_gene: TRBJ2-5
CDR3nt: TGTGCCAGCAGCCCGGTTTGGGGTGGACAGGGAGGACAAGAGACCCAGTACTTC
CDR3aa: CASSPVWGGQGGQETQYF

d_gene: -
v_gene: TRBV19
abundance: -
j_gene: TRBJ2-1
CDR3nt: TGTGCCAGTAGTAGCGGGGCCCTAAGTAATGAGCAGTTCTTC
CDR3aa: CASSSGALSNEQFF

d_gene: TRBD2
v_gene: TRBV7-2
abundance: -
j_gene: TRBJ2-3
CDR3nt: TGTGCCAGCAGCTTAGTGTTAGCGGGGGGGAGCACAGATACGCAGTATTTT
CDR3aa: CASSLVLAGGSTDTQYF

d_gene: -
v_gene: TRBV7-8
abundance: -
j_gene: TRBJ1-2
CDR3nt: TGTGCCAGCAGCTTGTATTCGGGGGGCGGCTATGGCTACACCTTC
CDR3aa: CASSLYSGGGYGYTF

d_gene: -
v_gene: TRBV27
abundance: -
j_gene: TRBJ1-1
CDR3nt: TGTGCCAGCAGTTTAACAGCGAACACTGAAGCTTTCTTT
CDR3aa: CASSLTANTEAFF

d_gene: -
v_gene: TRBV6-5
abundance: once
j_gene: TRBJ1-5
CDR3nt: TGTGCCAGCAGAAACAAAGGGGTTGGCAATCAGCCCCAGCATTTT
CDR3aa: CASRNKGVGNQPQHF

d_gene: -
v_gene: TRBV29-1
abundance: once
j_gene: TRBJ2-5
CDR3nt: TGCAGCGTTGGGGGGCTTGTGGAGACCCAGTACTTC
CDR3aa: CSVGGLVETQYF

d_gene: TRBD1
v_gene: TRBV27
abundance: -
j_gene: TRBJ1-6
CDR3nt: TGTGCCAGCAGTTTAGGGACAGGGAATTCACCCCTCCACTTT
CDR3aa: CASSLGTGNSPLHF

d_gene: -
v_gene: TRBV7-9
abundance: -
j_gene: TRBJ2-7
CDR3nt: TGTGCCAGCAGCTCCCTTGGGGGGGGCGCACAGTACTTC
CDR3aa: CASSSLGGGAQYF

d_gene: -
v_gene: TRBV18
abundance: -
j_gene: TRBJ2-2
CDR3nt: TGTGCCAGCTCACCTCAGTTGGTGCCCGGGGAGCTGTTTTTT
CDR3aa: CASSPQLVPGELFF

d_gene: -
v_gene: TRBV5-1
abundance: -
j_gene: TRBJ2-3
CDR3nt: TGCGCCAGCAGCTTGGGTAGCGCGAGCACAGATACGCAGTATTTT
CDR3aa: CASSLGSASTDTQYF

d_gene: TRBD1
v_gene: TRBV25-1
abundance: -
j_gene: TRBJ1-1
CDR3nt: TGTGCCAGCAGCCAGGGGGCGCGCACTGAAGCTTTCTTT
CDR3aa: CASSQGARTEAFF

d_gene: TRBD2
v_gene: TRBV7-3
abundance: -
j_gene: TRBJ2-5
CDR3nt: TGTGCCAGCAGCTTCGGGACTAGCGATACCCAGTACTTC
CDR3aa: CASSFGTSDTQYF

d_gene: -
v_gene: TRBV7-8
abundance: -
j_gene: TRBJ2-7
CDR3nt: TGTGCCAGCAGCTTAGTAGGGGGGGTAGGTGAGCAGTACTTC
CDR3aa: CASSLVGGVGEQYF

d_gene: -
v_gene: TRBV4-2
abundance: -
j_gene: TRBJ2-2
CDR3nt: TGTGCCAGCAGCCAAGGGAGGCGGGGGCCAAACACCGGGGAGCTGTTTTTT
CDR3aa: CASSQGRRGPNTGELFF

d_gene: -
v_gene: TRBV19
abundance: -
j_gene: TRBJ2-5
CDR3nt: TGTGCCAGTAGTATTAGAGTATCCAAAGAGACCCAGTACTTC
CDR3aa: CASSIRVSKETQYF

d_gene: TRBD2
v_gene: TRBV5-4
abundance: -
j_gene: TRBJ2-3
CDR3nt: TGTGCCAGCAGCCATGCTAGCGGGGGGATCACAGATACGCAGTATTTT
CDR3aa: CASSHASGGITDTQYF

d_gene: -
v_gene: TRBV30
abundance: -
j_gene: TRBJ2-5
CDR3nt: TGTGCCTGGAGTGTTGGACTACTCCAAGAGACCCAGTACTTC
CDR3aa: CAWSVGLLQETQYF

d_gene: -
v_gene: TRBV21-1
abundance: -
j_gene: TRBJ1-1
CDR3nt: TGTGCCAGCAGCAAAGGACTTTCGCGGACAGGGTTTATCGGGATGAACACTGAAGCTTTCTTT
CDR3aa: CASSKGLSRTGFIGMNTEAFF

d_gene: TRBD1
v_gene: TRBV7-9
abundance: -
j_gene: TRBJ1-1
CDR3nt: TGTGCCAGCAGCCCTCGGGCAGGGGGGAACACTGAAGCTTTCTTT
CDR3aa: CASSPRAGGNTEAFF

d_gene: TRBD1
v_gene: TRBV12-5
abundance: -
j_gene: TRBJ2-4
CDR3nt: TGTGCTAGTGGTTCCCGACAGGGGTTAGCCAAAAACATTCAGTACTTC
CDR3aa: CASGSRQGLAKNIQYF

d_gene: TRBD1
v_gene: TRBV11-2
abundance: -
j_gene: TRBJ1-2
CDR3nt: TGTGCCAGCAGCTTAGGCCCGGGACAGATCTATGGCTACACCTTC
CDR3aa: CASSLGPGQIYGYTF

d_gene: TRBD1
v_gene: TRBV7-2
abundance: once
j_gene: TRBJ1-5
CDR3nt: TGTGCCAGCAGCCAAGGGACAGGCAATCAGCCCCAGCATTTT
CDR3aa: CASSQGTGNQPQHF

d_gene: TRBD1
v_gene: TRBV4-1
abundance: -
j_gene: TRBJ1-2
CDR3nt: TGCGCCAGCAGCTCAACATGGGACAGGGTGGAGGAGGGCTACACCTTC
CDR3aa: CASSSTWDRVEEGYTF

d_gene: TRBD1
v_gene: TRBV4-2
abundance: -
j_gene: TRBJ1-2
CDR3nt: TGTGCCAGCAGCCAAGATGTCTTAGGGGGCAACTATGGCTACACCTTC
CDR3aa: CASSQDVLGGNYGYTF

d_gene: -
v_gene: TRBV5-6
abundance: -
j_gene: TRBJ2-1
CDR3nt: TGTGCCAGCAGCCAAATAGTCGACAACAATGAGCAGTTCTTC
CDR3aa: CASSQIVDNNEQFF

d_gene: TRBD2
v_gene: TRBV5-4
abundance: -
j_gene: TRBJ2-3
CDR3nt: TGTGCCAGCAGCTTGGTCCCCCGACTAGCGGGGGGGAGCACAGATACGCAGTATTTT
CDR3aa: CASSLVPRLAGGSTDTQYF

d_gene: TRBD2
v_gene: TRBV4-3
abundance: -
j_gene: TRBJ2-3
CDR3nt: TGCGCCAGCAGCCAGGAGACTAGCGGGGGGGCCGATACGCAGTATTTT
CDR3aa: CASSQETSGGADTQYF

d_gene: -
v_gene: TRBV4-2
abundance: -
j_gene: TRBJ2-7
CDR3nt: TGTGCCAGCAGCCAAGCGGGGGTCGGATACGAGCAGTACTTC
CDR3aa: CASSQAGVGYEQYF

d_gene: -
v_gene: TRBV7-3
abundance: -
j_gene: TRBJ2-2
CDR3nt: TGTGCCAGCAGCCCAACCTCCCAGGTCGGGGAGCTGTTTTTT
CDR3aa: CASSPTSQVGELFF

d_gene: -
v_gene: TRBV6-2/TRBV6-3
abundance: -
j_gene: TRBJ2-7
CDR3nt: TGTGCCAGCAGTTACTCGACGGGTACCTACGAGCAGTACTTC
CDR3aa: CASSYSTGTYEQYF

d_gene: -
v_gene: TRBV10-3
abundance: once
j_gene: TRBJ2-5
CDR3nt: TGTGCCATCAGTGCTGGCCCCAAGGAGACCCAGTACTTC
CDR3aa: CAISAGPKETQYF

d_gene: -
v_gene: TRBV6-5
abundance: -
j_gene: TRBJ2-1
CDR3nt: TGTGCCAGCAGTTCGGTTTACAATGAGCAGTTCTTC
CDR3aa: CASSSVYNEQFF

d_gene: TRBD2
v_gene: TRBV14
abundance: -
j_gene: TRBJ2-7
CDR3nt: TGTGCCAGCAGCCATCCCCGGGGGGGCCATTACGAGCAGTACTTC
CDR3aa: CASSHPRGGHYEQYF

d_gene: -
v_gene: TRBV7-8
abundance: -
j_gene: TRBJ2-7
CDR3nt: TGTGCCAGCAGCTTACTAGAACTCTACGAGCAGTGCTTC
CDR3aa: CASSLLELYEQCF

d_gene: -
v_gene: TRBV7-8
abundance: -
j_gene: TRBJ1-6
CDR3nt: TGTGCCAGCAGCAGGACCTTTGGGGCAGGGGTGGGAGCTAATTCACCCCTCCACTTT
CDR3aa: CASSRTFGAGVGANSPLHF